This TCR beta chain came from a study of metastatic and nonmetastatic thyroid tumors. Ahead of thyroid surgery, no patient had received treatment of any kind. From the PCR reads, TCRdb re-called clones with MiXCR. The table records 43,000 or so clones, less than 5% of them present only once. The CDR3 spans 13 residues. The V gene's germline CDR1 is SGHTA and CDR2 FQGTGA. V lost 0 bases, J lost 1 base, and 3 bases lay in between. At least ten counts were recorded for this clone. Sequencing was performed on blood. J is TRBJ1-1 and V is TRBV7-3; D gene ambiguous. This clonotype was sampled from a female donor with papillary thyroid cancer or a benign thyroid nodule (not recorded which). Some clones in this sample may be carry-over from other donors' samples. The CDR3 bases are TGTGCCAGCAGCTTAACACAGAACACTGAAGCTTTCTTT. As protein: CASSLTQNTEAFF.